The 10 T cell receptor beta chains below were found in one sample sequenced in a study of Graves' ophthalmopathy and Graves' hyperthyroidism. Using RNA transcripts, the TCR beta CDR3 regions were amplified. An opening RT-PCR round employed HTBI primers and preceded a second-round multiplex PCR. TCRdb analysed the multiplex PCR reads with MiXCR anew, one entry per CDR3 protein. The top ten clones hold 7.5% to 10% of a sample with 150,000 to 200,000 distinct CDR3 sequences, 35% to 50% of them seen once. Sequencing was done on a sample of peripheral blood. All receptors come from a man in his thirties or forties with Graves' ophthalmopathy.

This clonotype appeared a few times. The chain joins TRBV6-1 to TRBJ2-7, with D uncertain. Per the germline V gene, CDR1 is MNHNS and CDR2 is SASEGT. Deletions cut 6 bases from V and 0 bases from J, with 12 bases between. The CDR3 is made up of 14 amino acids. The CDR3 nucleotides are TGTGCCAGCAGGCTGACTCTGCCCTCCTACGAGCAGTACTTC. Translation gives CASRLTLPSYEQYF.

There are a few counts of this clonotype. DNA of the CDR3: TGTGCCAGCAGCTCCAGGACAGGGACCATGTATGGCTACACCTTC. It yields the protein CASSSRTGTMYGYTF. The chain carries TRBV7-2 and TRBJ1-2, with TRBD1 matching over 8 bases. The CDR3 is 15 amino acids. Germline V lookup: CDR1 SGHTA, CDR2 FQGNSA. Trimming took 4 bases from V and 5 from J; bases not matched to a gene: 9.

In its sample, this clonotype was seen many times. The CDR3 loop is CASSTTGTGLVGYTF. The CDR3 nucleotides are TGTGCCAGTAGTACGACCGGGACAGGGCTGGTCGGCTACACCTTC. The chain recombines TRBV19 with TRBJ1-2; TRBD1 matches at 9 bases. J was trimmed by 8 bases and V by 4 bases; bases with no gene match: 11. The CDR3 contains 15 residues. Germline CDR1 LNHDA, CDR2 SQIVND (reference sequence).

The chain carries TRBV12-3 or TRBV12-4 and TRBJ1-5; perhaps TRBD1 as D (5 bases). The V end lost 6 bases, the J end lost 1 base, and 19 bases lay between the germline ends. This CDR3 contains 17 residues. CDR3 in amino acids: CASSPSSQGLSNQPQHF. As DNA, the CDR3 is TGTGCCAGCAGCCCATCATCCCAGGGATTGAGCAATCAGCCCCAGCATTTT.

At least ten counts were recorded for this clonotype. The genes are TRBV12-3 or TRBV12-4 and TRBJ1-1; D is perhaps TRBD1 (5 bases). The CDR3 length is 13 residues. V lost 6 bases and J 6 bases, leaving 14 bases between the germline ends. Written as DNA, the CDR3 is TGTGCCAGCAGGACCTACAGGATCTCTGAAGCTTTCTTT. Translated, it gives CASRTYRISEAFF.

The chain uses TRBV6-5 and TRBJ1-2; the match to TRBD1 covers 8 bases. With V trimmed by 0 bases and J by 6 bases, 6 bases remained unmatched. The germline V gene encodes CDR1 MNHEY and CDR2 SVGAGI. The CDR3 spans 15 residues. CDR3 nucleotides: TGTGCCAGCAGTTACTCGCGACAGGGGTTAAATGGCTACACCTTC. As protein: CASSYSRQGLNGYTF.

The sample holds a few counts of this clonotype. The rearrangement links TRBV20-1 to TRBJ2-7; 8 positions match TRBD2. This CDR3 comprises 14 residues. J was trimmed by 4 bases and V by 5 bases; bases with no gene match: 10. Germline V lookup: CDR1 DFQATT, CDR2 SNEGSKA (reference sequence). The CDR3 region is CSAVSGGSLYEQYF. The CDR3 DNA is TGCAGTGCTGTAAGCGGGGGATCTTTATACGAGCAGTACTTC.

The chain has TRBV27 and TRBJ1-1; D call uncertain. This CDR3 region has 16 residues. Germline values: CDR1 MNHEY, CDR2 SMNVEV (reference sequence). Trimming cost V 2 bases and J 3 bases, with 16 bases left between them. The CDR3 here is CASSLGVGVADTEAFF. CDR3 nucleotide sequence: TGTGCCAGCAGTTTAGGGGTTGGGGTAGCGGACACTGAAGCTTTCTTT.

This clonotype has a handful of counts. This rearrangement joins TRBV28 to TRBJ1-1, with 11 bases lining up with TRBD1. Trimming at V came to 6 bases and at J to 6 bases, leaving 6 bases not matched to a gene. Germline V gene data show CDR1 as MDHEN and CDR2 as SYDVKM. The CDR3 loop spans 14 amino acids. The CDR3 DNA reads as TGTGCCAGCAGACGGACAGGGGGCGGGTCTGAAGCTTTCTTT. As protein: CASRRTGGGSEAFF.

This clonotype was counted many times. The genes are TRBV12-3 or TRBV12-4 and TRBJ1-1, with 11 nucleotides matching TRBD1. The V and J ends lost 2 bases and 11 bases, in that order; junction bases with no gene match: 4. CDR3 length: 13 amino acids. In DNA, the CDR3 is TGTGCCAGCAGTTTAAAGGGACAGGGGGTGGCTTTCTTT. Its protein is CASSLKGQGVAFF.